This T cell receptor beta chain was recovered during a study of CD8+CD57+ T cells in acquired aplastic anemia. Study findings and constraints: It was found that roughly 31 CD8+ CDR3 sequences were shared between patients and controls. The study found no significant CD8+ Simpson's diversity difference between patients and controls.

Selection for sequencing was limited to patients who had shown CD8+CD57+ cell expansion by flow cytometry. Patients uniformly had severe acquired aplastic anemia. Patient blood was sampled before any therapy had been received. The CDR3 consists of 11 residues. CDR1 and CDR2 (germline): LGHNT, FRNRAP. The TCR beta profiling, which covered VDJ combination and CDR3 sequence, was carried out using genomic DNA as the template. Via MiXCR, TCRdb re-called the reads, giving one row per CDR3 protein. The profile shows approximately 150,000 distinct CDR3 sequences, 60% to 80% of them singletons. As for this clonotype: Its antigen is not known.

The chain joins TRBV12-5 to TRBJ1-5; possibly TRBD1 for D (5 bases). The receptor comes from a human donor with aplastic anemia. Sequencing was performed on sorted CD4+, CD8+, or CD8+CD57+ T cells (not recorded which) from PBMCs. CDR3 DNA sequence: TGTGCCAGCAGTCTAGACAGTCTCCAGCATTTT. This sequence encodes CASSLDSLQHF.